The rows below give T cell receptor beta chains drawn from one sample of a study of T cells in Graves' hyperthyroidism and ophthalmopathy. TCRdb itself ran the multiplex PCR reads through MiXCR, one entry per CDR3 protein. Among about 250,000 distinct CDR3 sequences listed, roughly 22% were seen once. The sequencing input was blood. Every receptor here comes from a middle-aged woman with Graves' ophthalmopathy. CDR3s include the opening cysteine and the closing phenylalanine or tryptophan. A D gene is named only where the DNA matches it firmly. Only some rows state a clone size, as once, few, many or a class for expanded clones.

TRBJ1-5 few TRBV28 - CASSFWLPSGNQPQHF TGTGCCAGCAGTTTTTGGCTTCCCTCGGGCAATCAGCCCCAGCATTTT
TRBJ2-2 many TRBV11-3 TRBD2 CASSTSSGANTGELFF TGTGCCAGCAGCACCTCTAGCGGGGCTAACACCGGGGAGCTGTTTTTT
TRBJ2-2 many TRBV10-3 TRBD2 CAATRLAETGELFF TGTGCCGCGACCCGACTAGCAGAGACCGGGGAGCTGTTTTTT
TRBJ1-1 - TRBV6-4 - CASSETGNTEAFF TGTGCCAGCAGTGAGACAGGTAACACTGAAGCTTTCTTT
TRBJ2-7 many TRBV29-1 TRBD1 CSVVWTGYYEQYF TGCAGCGTTGTTTGGACAGGGTACTACGAGCAGTACTTC
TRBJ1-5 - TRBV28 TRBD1 CASSLLASGGIQPQHF TGTGCCAGCAGTTTATTGGCTTCAGGGGGCATTCAGCCCCAGCATTTT
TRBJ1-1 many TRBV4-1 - CASSQDASIILGAFF TGCGCCAGCAGCCAAGATGCCTCGATTATTTTGGGAGCTTTCTTT
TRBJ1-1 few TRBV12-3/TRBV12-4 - CASSIRQSGSTEAFF TGTGCCAGCAGTATCCGACAGTCGGGTTCCACTGAAGCTTTCTTT
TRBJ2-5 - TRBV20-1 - CSAPQLEGETQYF TGCAGTGCTCCTCAACTAGAGGGGGAGACCCAGTACTTC
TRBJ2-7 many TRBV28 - CASSVLGRETGQYF TGTGCCAGCAGCGTCTTGGGGCGGGAGACAGGGCAGTACTTC
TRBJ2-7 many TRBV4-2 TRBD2 CASSQAPGEGYEQYF TGTGCCAGCAGCCAAGCGCCCGGGGAGGGTTACGAGCAGTACTTC